Listed here are 6 T cell receptor beta chains from one sample, sequenced in a study of T cells in Graves' hyperthyroidism and ophthalmopathy. Researchers took RNA transcripts and amplified the TCR beta CDR3 regions from them. HTBI primers were used for first-round RT-PCR of the TCR CDR3. TCRdb reprocessed the multiplex PCR reads with MiXCR, giving one entry per CDR3 protein. The sample consists of approximately 590,000 distinct CDR3 sequences, just over 45% of them appearing once. Sequencing input: peripheral blood or thyroid tissue (not recorded which). Source of these receptors: a woman aged 18-29 years with Graves' hyperthyroidism.

This chain uses TRBV19 with TRBJ1-2; TRBD1 matches 7 bases. Germline V CDR1 and CDR2: LNHDA, SQIVND (reference sequence). The CDR3 runs to 14 residues. V was pared by 9 bases and J by 6 bases, with 13 bases of the junction left unmatched. The CDR3 coding sequence is TGTGCCAGCTCACCAGACAGGGAGGAGAATGGCTACACCTTC. Translated: CASSPDREENGYTF.

The table lists this clonotype with many counts. The chain uses TRBV25-1 and TRBJ1-2; D not certain. V shed 5 bases and J shed 8 bases, with 21 bases lying between them. Germline V CDR1 and CDR2: MGHDK, SYGVNS. The CDR3 is made up of 15 amino acids. The CDR3 spells CASSSYISGKVGYTF. In nucleotides, the CDR3 is TGTGCCAGCAGTAGCTACATCTCGGGGAAGGTCGGCTACACCTTC.

As to this clonotype: A much larger clone is a single base away; this may be a read error. The genes are TRBV29-1 and TRBJ1-2; D uncertain. Germline-derived CDR1 and CDR2 are SQVTM and ANQGSEA. This CDR3 spans 17 amino acids. CDR3 residues: CSVGSGGRPNLNYDYTF. CDR3 nucleotides: TGCAGCGTTGGAAGCGGAGGGCGTCCCAACCTGAACTATGACTACACCTTC. Full variable domain (remainder filled in from reference TRBV29-1 and TRBJ1-2): SAVISQKPSRDICQRGTSLTIQCQVDSQVTMMFWYRQQPGQSLTLIATANQGSEATYESGFVIDKFPISRPNLTFSTLTVSNMSPEDSSIYLCSVGSGGRPNLNYDYTFGSGTRLTVV.

J is TRBJ1-2 and V is TRBV24-1, with 7 bases fitting TRBD1. There are 14 residues in the CDR3. V lost 7 bases to trimming and J lost 2 bases; unmatched junction nucleotides: 6. CDR1 is KGHDR and CDR2 is SFDVKD in the germline V gene. In DNA, the CDR3 is TGTGCCACCAGCTCCACGACAGGGAACTATGGCTACACCTTC. Translating it yields CATSSTTGNYGYTF.

This clonotype appeared a few times. The V and J genes are TRBV19 and TRBJ1-1; D remains ambiguous. CDR3 size: 13 residues. Deletions cut 5 bases from V and 6 bases from J, with 13 bases between. CDR1 LNHDA and CDR2 SQIVND come from the germline V gene (reference sequence). CDR3 sequence: CASSVNEAAEAFF. In DNA, the CDR3 is TGTGCCAGTAGTGTCAATGAGGCCGCTGAAGCTTTCTTT. The whole variable domain, remainder taken from reference TRBV19 and TRBJ1-1, is DGGITQSPKYLFRKEGQNVTLSCEQNLNHDAMYWYRQDPGQGLRLIYYSQIVNDFQKGDIAEGYSVSREKKESFPLTVTSAQKNPTAFYLCASSVNEAAEAFFGQGTRLTVV.

V usage is TRBV20-1 and J usage is TRBJ2-7; 7 nucleotides match TRBD1. Germline CDR1 reads DFQATT; CDR2 reads SNEGSKA (reference sequence). The CDR3 extends over 13 amino acids. V dropped 6 bases and J dropped 4; count of bases not matched to a gene: 9. The DNA for the CDR3 is TGCAGTGCGTACCGGACAGGAGATTACGAGCAGTACTTC. It codes for CSAYRTGDYEQYF.